Detailed here is one TCR beta chain. What antigen it recognizes has not been identified. The sample holds no much larger clone one base away, and base qualities are not on file. This sample was taken from a study of blood T cell repertoires in COVID-19 (dated by TCRdb to about 2020). General notes on the study: Collaborator samples came from the United States, Italy and Spain and covered acute and convalescent phases of COVID-19. The prospective study material was composed of cDNA or gDNA derived from T cells, B-cell-depleted T cells, or PBMCs. The samples were drawn from two sources: the first 160 participants of the ongoing ImmuneRACE study, and 1,000 to 1,500 subjects contributed by 6 global collaborators. The repertoires were released in a freely available public database intended as a resource for research on the immune response to SARS-CoV-2. A de-identified subject ID, COVID-19 status, age in years and sex were almost always included in the sample metadata. Where available, HLA class I and class II types were taken from metadata supplied by the sample provider and were not determined by assay-based typing. Subjects who had been exposed to COVID-19, were actively infected with it, or had recovered from it provided the deeply sampled blood TCRbeta repertoires that made up the dataset.

What the authors observed across the whole study: The amount of clinical and demographic metadata varied by source and participant and was provided uncurated.

TCRbeta CDR3 regions were amplified from genomic DNA by means of the immunoSEQ Assay, a bias-controlled multiplex PCR. The paper's processing steps were these. Within the assay, amplification of reference gene primers was used to estimate how many nucleated cells each sample contained. Sequence reads were collapsed and filtered to measure the absolute abundance of every unique TCRbeta CDR3 rearrangement. Productive Simpson clonality was computed per sample as the square root of Simpson's diversity index over productive rearrangements. The clones in this table, taken by TCRdb from immuneACCESS, are in-frame only. Not every clone is retained; where verified, under half of the shortfall comes from an unresolved V gene, and the cause of the rest is unknown. V and J calls and clone size are those listed in that table; D and trimming were worked out from the DNA. The sample table holds under 450,000 clones, of which 75% to 90% were seen once. The biggest ten clones account for about 1.6% of the sample.

At one collaborating source in Seattle, patients were enrolled during active infection and were followed longitudinally through the course of disease. Collaborating institutions collected whole blood in K2EDTA tubes following their own protocols. Collaborator samples were shipped for TCRbeta analysis as frozen whole blood, isolated PBMCs, or DNA extracted from either sample type. The clonotype comes from a woman in her 40s with COVID-19, enrolled during active disease. The source material was peripheral blood.

The base sequence is TGTGCCAGTAGTACCCGGACTAGCGGGGGAGCAACAGATACGCAGTATTTT. The translation is CASSTRTSGGATDTQYF. The chain uses TRBV19 and TRBJ2-3; 13 of the junction bases match TRBD2. The CDR3 has 17 amino acids, counting the end cysteine and phenylalanine. CDR3 DNA is the only sequence kept; it has 51 bases, read in frame from the first base. The germline V gene (reference sequence) supplies CDR1 LNHDA and CDR2 SQIVND. Germline trimming amounts to 4 bases on V and 3 bases on J, with 7 as the count of junction bases outside the gene matches.